The clone carrying this T cell receptor beta chain was seen a few times. Its cognate antigen is unknown. The sample belongs to a study of OX40 agonist ivuxolimab in advanced cancers. General study results and limits: Low levels of normalized T-cell clonal expansion also appeared in some nonresponders.

Germline V CDR1 and CDR2: SGHNT, YYREEE (reference sequence). Trimming pared 4 bases from V and 3 bases from J, leaving 14 bases between. The CDR3 has 14 amino acids. Clones were read by immunoSEQ multiplex PCR, and TCRdb kept only the in-frame ones, dropping some. The sample records 60,000 to 75,000 clones, approximately 88% being singletons. The sequence came from an adult with an advanced solid tumor such as melanoma, head and neck, liver or kidney cancer. Sequencing used CD4+ or CD8+ T cells sorted from blood, obtained in a trial of the OX40 agonist ivuxolimab. J is TRBJ2-7 and V is TRBV5-4, with D tentatively TRBD1 (6 bases). In nucleotides, the CDR3 is TGTGCCAGCAGCCGGATCGGACAGAGCTACGAGCAGTACTTC. It yields the protein CASSRIGQSYEQYF.